This TCR beta chain was captured by sequencing in a study of blood T cell repertoires in COVID-19. Study information: Samples taken during acute and convalescent COVID-19 were collected in the United States, Italy and Spain. Nucleic acid was either cDNA or gDNA, and it came from T cells, B-cell-depleted T cells, or PBMCs.

In the source study's methods: Reference gene primer amplification yielded estimated nucleated cell counts. Profiled with immunoSEQ multiplex PCR; TCRdb holds only in-frame clones, not every one. That table furnishes V, J and clone size, whereas the DNA furnished D and trimming. The profile covers fewer than 200,000 clones, with under 85% appearing a single time and 9.8% taken by the ten largest. The CDR3 runs 15 residues. Losses at the gene ends were 6 bases for V and 5 bases for J; bases not matched to a gene: 8. Germline-derived CDR1 and CDR2 are LNHDA and SQIVND (reference sequence). The TCR sequence derives from a woman older than 75 with acute or convalescent COVID-19. The sample was peripheral blood. The rearrangement links TRBV19 to TRBJ2-5; 11 positions agree with TRBD2. In DNA, the CDR3 is TGTGCCAGTAGAAACCCACTAGCGGGGGTGGAGACCCAGTACTTC. Its translation: CASRNPLAGVETQYF. The entire variable domain, with the rest obtained from reference TRBV19 and TRBJ2-5, is as follows: DGGITQSPKYLFRKEGQNVTLSCEQNLNHDAMYWYRQDPGQGLRLIYYSQIVNDFQKGDIAEGYSVSREKKESFPLTVTSAQKNPTAFYLCASRNPLAGVETQYFGPGTRLLVL.